This T cell receptor (beta chain) comes out of a study of blood T cell repertoires in COVID-19. Study overall: Acute-phase and convalescent COVID-19 samples originated in the United States, Italy and Spain.

Original handling: Using reference gene primer amplification, nucleated cell counts were estimated. The method was immunoSEQ multiplex PCR; TCRdb's version includes in-frame clones alone and lacks a portion of them. The V and J calls and clone size were taken over from that table, and D and trimming were inferred from the DNA. The sample has around 79,000 clones, around nine tenths seen once. Germline V gene sequence: CDR1 LNHDA, CDR2 SQIVND (reference sequence). This CDR3 is built from 16 residues. Trimming pared 5 bases from V and 0 bases from J, leaving 16 bases between. This clonotype originated in a man in his sixties or seventies with active or convalescent COVID-19. The V and J genes are TRBV19 and TRBJ1-2; possibly TRBD1 for D (6 bases). The specimen sequenced was peripheral blood. CDR3 region: CASSLRTDLPNYGYTF. In nucleotides, the CDR3 is TGTGCCAGTAGTCTACGGACAGACCTCCCTAACTATGGCTACACCTTC.